The clone carrying this T cell receptor (beta chain) has a handful of counts. Time point given: newly diagnosed GD, antithyroid drugs for less than 3 months. The TCR library was made from RNA that had been extracted from PBMCs in TRIzol. CDR3-region Arm-PCR and iRepertoire HTBI primers produced the TCR beta libraries. TCRdb passed the multiplex PCR reads through MiXCR, listing each CDR3 protein once. The table has about 620,000 distinct CDR3 sequences, about 16% seen once. The data are from a study of regulatory T cells in long-lasting Graves disease. V lost 1 base, J lost 4 bases, and 13 bases lay in between. From germline, CDR1 is SGHTA and CDR2 FQGNSA. The CDR3 is 16 amino acids. The same sample was also used in a study of T cells in Graves' hyperthyroidism and ophthalmopathy. That report adds: Stable Graves' hyperthyroidism meant no ophthalmopathy progression within 18 months.

The sequence came from a woman in her twenties or thirties with Graves disease. The V and J genes are TRBV7-2 and TRBJ2-2, with D perhaps matching TRBD2 (5 bases). The material was peripheral blood mononuclear cells (PBMCs), obtained at new diagnosis, from a patient treated with antithyroid drugs. Here the CDR3 DNA reads TGTGCCAGCAGCTTAGTTGTGGGAGTGAGCACCGGGGAGCTGTTTTTT. This encodes CASSLVVGVSTGELFF.